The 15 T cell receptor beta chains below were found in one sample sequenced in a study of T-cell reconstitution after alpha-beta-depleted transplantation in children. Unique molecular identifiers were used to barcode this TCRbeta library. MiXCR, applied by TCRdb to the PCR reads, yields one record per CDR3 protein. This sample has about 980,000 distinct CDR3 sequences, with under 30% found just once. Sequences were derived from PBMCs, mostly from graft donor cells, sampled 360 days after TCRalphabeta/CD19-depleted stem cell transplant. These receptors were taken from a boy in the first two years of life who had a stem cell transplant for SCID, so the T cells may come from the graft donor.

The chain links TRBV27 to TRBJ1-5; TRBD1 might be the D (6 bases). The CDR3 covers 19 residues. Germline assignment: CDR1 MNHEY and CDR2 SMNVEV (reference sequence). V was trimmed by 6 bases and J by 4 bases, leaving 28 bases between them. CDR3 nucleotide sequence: TGTGCCAGCAGCTCCAACTTATCGGGGGGCAAACCCTTTAATCAGCCCCAGCATTTT. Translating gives CASSSNLSGGKPFNQPQHF.

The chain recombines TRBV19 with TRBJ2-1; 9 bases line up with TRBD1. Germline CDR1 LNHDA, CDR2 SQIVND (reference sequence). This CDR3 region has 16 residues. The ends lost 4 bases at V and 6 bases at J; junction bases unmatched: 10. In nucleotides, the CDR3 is TGTGCCAGTAGTAAACTCGGGACAGGGTCTTCCAATGAGCAGTTCTTC. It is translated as CASSKLGTGSSNEQFF.

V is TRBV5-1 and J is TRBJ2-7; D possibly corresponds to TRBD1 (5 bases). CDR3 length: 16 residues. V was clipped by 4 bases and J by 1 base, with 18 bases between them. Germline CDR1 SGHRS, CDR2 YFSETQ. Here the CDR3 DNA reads TGCGCCAGCAGCAGAACACCGAGACAGTTTTCCTACGAGCAGTACTTC. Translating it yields CASSRTPRQFSYEQYF.

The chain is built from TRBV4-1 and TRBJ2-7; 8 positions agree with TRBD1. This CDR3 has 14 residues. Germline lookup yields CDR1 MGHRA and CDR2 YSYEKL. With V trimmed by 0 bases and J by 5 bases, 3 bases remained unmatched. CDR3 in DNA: TGCGCCAGCAGCCAAGACAGGGGGCGGAACGAGCAGTACTTC. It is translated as CASSQDRGRNEQYF.

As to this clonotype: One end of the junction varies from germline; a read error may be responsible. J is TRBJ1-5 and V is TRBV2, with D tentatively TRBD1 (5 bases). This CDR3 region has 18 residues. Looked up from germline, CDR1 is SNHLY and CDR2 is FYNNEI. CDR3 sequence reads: CTSSLGSPRVAGMQPQHF. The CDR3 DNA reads TGTACCAGCAGTTTAGGAAGTCCCAGGGTGGCCGGGATGCAGCCCCAGCATTTT.

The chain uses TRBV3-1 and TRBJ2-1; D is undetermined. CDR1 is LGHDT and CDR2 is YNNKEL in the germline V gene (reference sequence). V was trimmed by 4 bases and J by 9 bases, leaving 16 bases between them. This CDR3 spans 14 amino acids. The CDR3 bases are TGTGCCAGCAGCCCCCAGACCTCGGTCGCTGAGCAGTTCTTC. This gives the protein CASSPQTSVAEQFF.

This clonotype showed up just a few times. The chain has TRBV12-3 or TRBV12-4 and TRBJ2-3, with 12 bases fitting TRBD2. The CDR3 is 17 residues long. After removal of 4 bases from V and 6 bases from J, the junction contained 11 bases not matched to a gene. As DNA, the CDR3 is TGTGCCAGCAGTTCGTTCTGGCTAGCGGGGGGGCAGGATACGCAGTATTTT. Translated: CASSSFWLAGGQDTQYF.

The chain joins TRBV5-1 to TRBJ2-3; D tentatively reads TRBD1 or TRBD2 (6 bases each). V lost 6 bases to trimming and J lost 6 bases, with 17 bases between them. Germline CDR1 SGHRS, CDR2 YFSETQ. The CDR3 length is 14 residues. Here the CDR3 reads CASTLGGKWDTQYF. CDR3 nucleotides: TGCGCCAGCACCCTGGGGGGCAAGTGGGATACGCAGTATTTT. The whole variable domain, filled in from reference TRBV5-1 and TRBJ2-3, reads KAGVTQTPRYLIKTRGQQVTLSCSPISGHRSVSWYQQTPGQGLQFLFEYFSETQRNKGNFPGRFSGRQFSNSRSEMNVSTLELGDSALYLCASTLGGKWDTQYFGPGTRLTVL.

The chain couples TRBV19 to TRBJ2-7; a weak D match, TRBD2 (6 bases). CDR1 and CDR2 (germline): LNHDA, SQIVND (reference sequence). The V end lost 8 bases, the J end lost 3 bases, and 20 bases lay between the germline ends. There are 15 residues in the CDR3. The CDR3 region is CASSASHGGLYEQYF. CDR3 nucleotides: TGTGCCAGTTCCGCCTCCCACGGGGGACTCTACGAGCAGTACTTC.

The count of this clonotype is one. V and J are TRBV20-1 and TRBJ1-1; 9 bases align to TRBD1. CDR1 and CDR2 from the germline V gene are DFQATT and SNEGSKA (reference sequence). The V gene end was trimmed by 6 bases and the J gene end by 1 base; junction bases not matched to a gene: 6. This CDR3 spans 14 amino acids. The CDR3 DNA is TGCAGTGCCCCGGGACAGGGTCCGAACACTGAAGCTTTCTTT. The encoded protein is CSAPGQGPNTEAFF.

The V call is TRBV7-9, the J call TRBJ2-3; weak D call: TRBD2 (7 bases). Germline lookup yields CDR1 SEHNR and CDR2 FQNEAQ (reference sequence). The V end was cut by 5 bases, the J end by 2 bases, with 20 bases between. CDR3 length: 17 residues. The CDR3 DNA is TGTGCCAGCAGCCGGACTCCCGGGGGGCGAACCACAGATACGCAGTATTTT. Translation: CASSRTPGGRTTDTQYF.

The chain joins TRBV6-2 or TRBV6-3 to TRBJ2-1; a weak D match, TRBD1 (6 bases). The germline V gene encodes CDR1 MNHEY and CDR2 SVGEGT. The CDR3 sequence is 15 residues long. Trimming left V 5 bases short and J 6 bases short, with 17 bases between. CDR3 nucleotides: TGTGCCAGCAGTGACCTCGGGTCAGGGGCCAATGAGCAGTTCTTC. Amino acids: CASSDLGSGANEQFF.

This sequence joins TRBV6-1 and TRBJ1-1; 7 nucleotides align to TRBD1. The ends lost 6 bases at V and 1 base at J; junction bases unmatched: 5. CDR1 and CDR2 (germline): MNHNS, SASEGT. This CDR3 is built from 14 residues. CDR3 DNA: TGTGCCAGCAGCATACAGGGGTCGAACACTGAAGCTTTCTTT. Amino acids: CASSIQGSNTEAFF.

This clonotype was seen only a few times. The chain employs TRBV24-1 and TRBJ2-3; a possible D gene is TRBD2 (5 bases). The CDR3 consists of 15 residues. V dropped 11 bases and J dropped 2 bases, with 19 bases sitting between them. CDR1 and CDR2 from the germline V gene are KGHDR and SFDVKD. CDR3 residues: CAISHGGLDTDTQYF. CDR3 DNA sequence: TGTGCCATCTCCCACGGCGGGCTAGACACAGATACGCAGTATTTT.

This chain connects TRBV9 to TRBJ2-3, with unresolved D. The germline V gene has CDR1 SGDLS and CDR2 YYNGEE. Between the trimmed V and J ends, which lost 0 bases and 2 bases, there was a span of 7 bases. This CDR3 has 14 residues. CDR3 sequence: CASSVVLNTDTQYF. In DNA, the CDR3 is TGTGCCAGCAGCGTAGTACTAAACACAGATACGCAGTATTTT.